This record looks at one T cell receptor (beta chain) sequence and its context. Germline CDR1 and CDR2: MDHEN and SYDVKM. With 3 bases removed from V and 10 bases from J, the gap between germline ends came to 15 bases. CDR3 length: 13 amino acids. Sequencing was performed with immunoSEQ multiplex PCR; in TCRdb, only in-frame clones are kept and a portion is missing. The sample lists around 140,000 clones, over 80% occurring once. This sample is part of a study of control samples from healthy donors and cancer patients. The receptor was isolated from a woman in her 50s in good health. V is TRBV28 and J is TRBJ2-5, with D perhaps matching TRBD1 or TRBD2 (5 bases each). Source material: blood. CDR3 residues: CASSFRDRGDQYF. The CDR3 coding sequence is TGTGCCAGCAGTTTCCGGGACCGAGGGGACCAGTACTTC.